The T cell receptor beta chain described here comes from a study of cytomegalovirus exposure and HLA in healthy donors. Turning to the study itself: Across 350 to 500 genotyped donors, just over 80% landed in the Caucasian-associated ancestry cluster.

PCR involved 60 Vbeta and 13 Jbeta primers. Sequenced by immunoSEQ multiplex PCR; TCRdb stores in-frame clones only, minus some. The sample consists of more than 150,000 clones, around 84% of them appearing once. V lost 5 bases and J 10 bases, leaving 14 bases between the germline ends. Germline V gene sequence: CDR1 MDHEN, CDR2 SYDVKM. The CDR3 covers 13 residues. The material sequenced was PBMCs. The clonotype originates from a woman aged 18 to 35 in good health and CMV-seronegative. The V call is TRBV28, the J call TRBJ1-4; weak D call: TRBD1 (5 bases). The CDR3 sequence is CASSPGGGVKLFF. CDR3 coding DNA: TGTGCCAGCAGTCCCGGGGGTGGAGTAAAACTGTTTTTT.